This record covers a single TCR beta chain. The data belong to a study of blood T cell repertoires in COVID-19. Clones were read by immunoSEQ multiplex PCR, and TCRdb kept only the in-frame ones, dropping some. The sample has under 300,000 clones, roughly 87% seen once. Trimming took 0 bases from V and 6 from J; bases not matched to a gene: 13. The length of the CDR3 is 17 residues. Germline CDR1 SNHLY, CDR2 FYNNEI. This receptor was identified in a woman aged 25 to 39 with acute COVID-19. The rearrangement uses TRBV2 and TRBJ1-1; 7 positions agree with TRBD1. Material for sequencing was PBMCs or T cells enriched from blood (not recorded which). The DNA for the CDR3 is TGTGCCAGCAGTGAAGCTTTCAGTACGAGGGGGCTAGCTGAAGCTTTCTTT. It translates to CASSEAFSTRGLAEAFF. The full variable domain, with the rest looked up from reference TRBV2 and TRBJ1-1, is EPEVTQTPSHQVTQMGQEVILRCVPISNHLYFYWYRQILGQKVEFLVSFYNNEISEKSEIFDDQFSVERPDGSNFTLKIRSTKLEDSAMYFCASSEAFSTRGLAEAFFGQGTRLTVV.